The clone carrying this T cell receptor (beta chain) was detected a few times. Antigen specificity is unknown. The data were taken from a study of cytomegalovirus exposure and HLA in healthy donors. Study-level information: Early on, a data release was issued that held 80 million or so unique TCRs from HLA-typed donors.

Study-wide points: Some highly shared sequence variants likely arose as a pipeline artifact.

The CDR3 contains 17 residues. Per the germline V gene, CDR1 is LGHNA and CDR2 is YNFKEQ. Between the trimmed V and J ends, which lost 4 bases and 0 bases, there was a span of 13 bases. PCR involved 60 Vbeta and 13 Jbeta primers. TCRdb's copy holds only in-frame clones and misses some; the assay was immunoSEQ multiplex PCR. Of under 200,000 clones in the sample, about 71% are singletons; the top ten hold approximately 3%. The chain employs TRBV4-2 and TRBJ1-6, with a possible D match to TRBD1 (6 bases). The sample comprised PBMCs. This receptor was obtained from a woman under 40 in good health and CMV-seronegative. This CDR3 reads CASSRGDTSSYNSPLHF. The CDR3 DNA is TGTGCCAGCAGCCGAGGGGACACGAGCTCCTATAATTCACCCCTCCACTTT.